The 18 T cell receptor beta chains given below trace back to one sample, sequenced in a study of naive and memory T cell subsets. The beta constant-region primer was an equimolar mix of two oligonucleotides covering TRBC1 and TRBC2. Ligated cDNA was amplified by four rounds of PCR with nested alpha and beta constant-region primers and SP2. TCRdb called the UMI-ligation and nested PCR reads again in MiXCR, with one record for every CDR3 protein. The sample has tens of thousands of distinct CDR3 sequences; approximately 10% are singletons. No antigen has been identified for these receptors. Study-wide results and caveats: Especially in CD8 cells, naive repertoires contained a few larger clonotypes, possibly CD45RA-re-expressing memory cells.

Material: naive CD4+ T cells from blood. These receptors came from a human donor in good health.

The gene calls are TRBV5-5 and TRBJ1-6; 10 nucleotides line up with TRBD1. Germline V gene lookup returns CDR1 SGHKS and CDR2 YYEKEE (reference sequence). J lost 8 bases, V lost 3 bases, and 8 bases had no gene match. The CDR3 consists of 16 residues. CDR3 region: CASSSKPGTGDSPLHF. The CDR3 DNA follows: TGTGCCAGCAGCTCCAAACCCGGGACAGGGGATTCACCCCTCCACTTT. Full variable domain (rest looked up from reference TRBV5-5 and TRBJ1-6): DAGVTQSPTHLIKTRGQQVTLRCSPISGHKSVSWYQQVLGQGPQFIFQYYEKEERGRGNFPDRFSARQFPNYSSELNVNALLLGDSALYLCASSSKPGTGDSPLHFGNGTRLTVT.

This chain links TRBV5-1 with TRBJ1-6; D might be TRBD1 (5 bases). This CDR3 is 16 amino acids long. The germline V and J ends were trimmed by 0 bases and 8 bases, with 15 bases remaining between them. CDR1 and CDR2 from the germline V gene are SGHRS and YFSETQ. The CDR3: CASSLGLGGRDSPLHF. The CDR3 coding sequence is TGCGCCAGCAGCTTGGGCTTGGGGGGTAGGGATTCACCCCTCCACTTT.

The chain combines TRBV4-3 with TRBJ2-3; D may be TRBD2 (7 bases). The CDR3 runs to 19 residues. With 0 bases removed from V and 1 base from J, the gap between germline ends came to 20 bases. Per germline, CDR1 LGHNA and CDR2 YSLEER. CDR3: CASSQDIAGAILRTDTQYF. The CDR3 bases are TGCGCCAGCAGCCAAGATATTGCGGGGGCCATCCTTCGCACAGATACGCAGTATTTT.

Here the CDR3 reads CASSFNPAGSNEQFF. DNA for the CDR3: TGTGCCAGCAGCTTTAACCCAGCGGGGTCCAATGAGCAGTTCTTC. This chain joins TRBV7-3 and TRBJ2-1; 7 bases are a match to TRBD2. The CDR3 runs 15 residues. Germline V gene sequence: CDR1 SGHTA, CDR2 FQGTGA. The trim removed 3 bases at V and 6 bases at J, leaving 8 bases unmatched.

In its sample, this clonotype was seen a few times. The gene calls are TRBV5-1 and TRBJ1-1, with TRBD1 identical over 7 bases. The CDR3 is 14 amino acids. The V and J ends lost 3 bases and 8 bases, in that order; junction bases with no gene match: 10. Germline-derived CDR1 and CDR2 are SGHRS and YFSETQ. CDR3 bases: TGCGCCAGCAGCTGGGAGGGACAGAAAAGAGAAGCTTTCTTT. This encodes CASSWEGQKREAFF.

This clonotype was seen more than once but under ten times. The V gene is TRBV19, the J gene TRBJ1-5; D perhaps matches TRBD1 (6 bases). CDR1 LNHDA and CDR2 SQIVND come from the germline V gene (reference sequence). The V gene lost 8 bases and the J gene lost 3 bases, with 14 bases spanning the gap. This CDR3 is built from 14 residues. Written as DNA, the CDR3 is TGTGCCAGTCAGGGGAAGGGTGACAATCAGCCCCAGCATTTT. It encodes CASQGKGDNQPQHF.

At least ten counts were recorded for this clonotype. The CDR3 nucleotides are TGTGCCAGCTCACCAATTGGGGCTAGCACAGATACGCAGTATTTT. This gives the protein CASSPIGASTDTQYF. The chain links TRBV18 to TRBJ2-3; D possibly corresponds to TRBD1 (5 bases). Germline V CDR1 and CDR2: KGHSH, LQKENI. Trimming pared 2 bases from V and 0 bases from J, leaving 9 bases between. This CDR3 comprises 15 residues.

This clonotype was detected only a few times. The chain recombines TRBV6-2 or TRBV6-3 with TRBJ1-1; no clear D gene. Looked up from germline, CDR1 is MNHEY and CDR2 is SVGEGT. The CDR3 consists of 14 residues. V was trimmed by 2 bases and J by 2 bases, leaving 9 bases between them. This CDR3 reads CASSYRQPNTEAFF. DNA for the CDR3: TGTGCCAGCAGTTACAGGCAGCCAAACACTGAAGCTTTCTTT.

Written as DNA, the CDR3 is TGTGCCAGCAGCTTGGGCAAGGGACAGGGTGTTAATTCACCCCTCCACTTT. Its protein product is CASSLGKGQGVNSPLHF. This chain connects TRBV28 to TRBJ1-6, with 9 bases aligning to TRBD1. J gave up 6 bases and V 6 bases, and 12 bases lay outside the gene matches. This CDR3 spans 17 amino acids. CDR1 MDHEN and CDR2 SYDVKM come from the germline V gene.

At least ten counts were recorded for this clonotype. The DNA for the CDR3 is TGTGCCAGCAGTACCCCTCGGGGGGGAGGATACGAGCAGTACTTC. Translation gives CASSTPRGGGYEQYF. V and J are TRBV27 and TRBJ2-7, with 8 positions matching TRBD2. The CDR3 loop spans 15 amino acids. V was pared by 5 bases and J by 4 bases, with 10 bases of the junction left unmatched. The germline gives CDR1 MNHEY, CDR2 SMNVEV (reference sequence).

Notes on this clonotype: Germline and junction disagree at one end, which may indicate a read error. This CDR3 is CASSLALLGEQFF. The CDR3 DNA follows: TGTGCCAGCAGCTTAGCCCTTTTAGGTGAGCAGTTCTTC. V and J are TRBV12-3 or TRBV12-4 and TRBJ2-1, with D unclear. CDR3 length: 13 amino acids.

This chain joins TRBV7-9 and TRBJ1-1, with D unclear. Trimming removed 2 bases from V and 1 base from J, with 11 bases in between. From germline, CDR1 is SEHNR and CDR2 FQNEAQ (reference sequence). The CDR3 consists of 15 residues. CDR3 region: CASSLPRAPNTEAFF. The CDR3 coding sequence is TGTGCCAGCAGCTTACCAAGGGCCCCGAACACTGAAGCTTTCTTT.

There are a few counts of this clonotype. The CDR3 DNA sequence: TGTGCCTCCGAACGGCGGGAGGGTATCGGGGAGCTGTTTTTT. The encoded protein is CASERREGIGELFF. The chain recombines TRBV11-2 with TRBJ2-2; 9 bases are a match to TRBD2. The CDR3 extends over 14 amino acids. Germline V gene lookup returns CDR1 SGHAT and CDR2 FQNNGV. Trimming at V came to 11 bases and at J to 7 bases, leaving 11 bases not matched to a gene.

In this sample, this clonotype turned up many times. The genes are TRBV7-2 and TRBJ1-4; 7 bases fit TRBD1. The trim removed 5 bases at V and 5 bases at J, leaving 8 bases unmatched. The length of the CDR3 is 15 residues. From germline, CDR1 is SGHTA and CDR2 FQGNSA. DNA for the CDR3: TGTGCCAGCAGCCAAGAACAGGGGCTGAATGAAAAACTGTTTTTT. It translates to CASSQEQGLNEKLFF.

A few counts support this clonotype. This rearrangement joins TRBV18 to TRBJ2-7; TRBD1 aligns across 7 bases. Trimming at V came to 3 bases and at J to 7 bases, leaving 12 bases not matched to a gene. The CDR3 runs to 15 residues. Germline CDR1 and CDR2: KGHSH and LQKENI. The CDR3 region has the DNA TGTGCCAGCTCACCGGTCGGGACAGCTCCTGTAGAGCAGTACTTC. This gives the protein CASSPVGTAPVEQYF.

The chain couples TRBV9 to TRBJ1-4, with D unclear. This CDR3 has 15 residues. V gave up 0 bases and J gave up 8 bases, with 14 bases separating them. Germline CDR1 and CDR2: SGDLS and YYNGEE. The CDR3 region has the DNA TGTGCCAGCAGCGTAGGCGAGGGAGAAGGGGAAAAACTGTTTTTT. Residues: CASSVGEGEGEKLFF.

This chain joins TRBV10-3 and TRBJ2-3; 11 bases are shared with TRBD2. This CDR3 spans 18 amino acids. V was pared by 3 bases and J by 4 bases, with 12 bases of the junction left unmatched. CDR1 is ENHRY, CDR2 SYGVKD, per germline. The CDR3 DNA sequence: TGTGCCATCAGTGATGGGCTAGCGGGAGGACAGAGCGCAGATACGCAGTATTTT. Its translation is CAISDGLAGGQSADTQYF.

This clonotype was picked up many times. The chain joins TRBV5-6 to TRBJ1-5, with 10 bases lining up with TRBD1. With V trimmed by 4 bases and J by 0 bases, 7 bases remained unmatched. Germline-derived CDR1 and CDR2 are SGHDT and YYEEEE. The CDR3 is 17 amino acids. The CDR3 bases are TGTGCCAGCAGCCTCAGGACAGGGGGGAGTAGCAATCAGCCCCAGCATTTT. Translation gives CASSLRTGGSSNQPQHF.